Described below is a single T cell receptor (beta chain) sequence and its context. The sample comes from a study of control samples from healthy donors and cancer patients. V was cut by 9 bases and J by 1 base, with 17 bases left in between. Germline CDR1 reads LNHDA; CDR2 reads SQIVND (reference sequence). CDR3 length: 15 residues. Only in-frame clones appear in the TCRdb table, and some are missing; sequencing was by immunoSEQ multiplex PCR. The sample has 200,000 to 250,000 clones, 85% to 95% seen once. The sequence was collected from a man in his fifties in good health. The chain carries TRBV19 and TRBJ2-3, with D perhaps TRBD2 (7 bases). Specimen: blood. In DNA, the CDR3 is TGTGCCAGCCACTACAGGGAGGGCGGCACAGATACGCAGTATTTT. This codes for CASHYREGGTDTQYF.